This T cell receptor (beta chain) was observed in a study of blood T cell repertoires in COVID-19. Study in general: Material from acute and convalescent COVID-19 was sourced from the United States, Italy and Spain. In each case, the material was cDNA or gDNA derived from T cells, B-cell-depleted T cells, or PBMCs.

Germline lookup yields CDR1 MNHEY and CDR2 SVGAGI. CDR3 length equals 12 residues. V lost 7 bases and J 6 bases, leaving 12 bases between the germline ends. In the authors' methods: Cell counts per sample came from amplifying reference gene primers. Data came from immunoSEQ multiplex PCR; TCRdb stores just in-frame clones and leaves some out. V, J and clone size reflect that table, while D and trimming were determined from the DNA. The data hold 60,000 to 65,000 clones, with more than 65% observed a single time. This clone appeared once. The sample comprised peripheral blood. The source of this sequence is a human donor in a cohort sampled during active COVID-19. This chain uses TRBV6-5 with TRBJ1-2; D unclear. The CDR3, as DNA: TGTGCCAGCAATAGGCAGGATCATGGCTACACCTTC. The encoded protein is CASNRQDHGYTF.